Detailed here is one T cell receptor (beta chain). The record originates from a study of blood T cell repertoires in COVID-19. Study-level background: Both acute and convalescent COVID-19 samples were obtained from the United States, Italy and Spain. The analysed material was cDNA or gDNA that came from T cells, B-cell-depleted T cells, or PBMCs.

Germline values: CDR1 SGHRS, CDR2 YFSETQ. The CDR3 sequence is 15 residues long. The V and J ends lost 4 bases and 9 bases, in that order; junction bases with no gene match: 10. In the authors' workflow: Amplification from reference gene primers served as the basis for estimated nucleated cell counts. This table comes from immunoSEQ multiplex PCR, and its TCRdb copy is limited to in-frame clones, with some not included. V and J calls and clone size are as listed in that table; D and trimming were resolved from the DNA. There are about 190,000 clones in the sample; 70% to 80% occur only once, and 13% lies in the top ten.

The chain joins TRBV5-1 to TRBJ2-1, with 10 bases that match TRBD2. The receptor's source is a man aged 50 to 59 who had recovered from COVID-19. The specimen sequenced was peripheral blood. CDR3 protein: CASSAASGRLGEQFF. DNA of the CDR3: TGCGCCAGCAGCGCCGCTAGCGGGAGATTGGGTGAGCAGTTCTTC.